Listed here are 30 T cell receptor beta chains from one sample, sequenced in a study of blood T cell repertoires in COVID-19. This table comes from immunoSEQ multiplex PCR, and its TCRdb copy is limited to in-frame clones, with some not included. The sample contains about 200,000 clones, around 86% of which appear only once. Sequenced sample: peripheral blood. These receptors all come from a man aged 55 to 70 with acute or convalescent COVID-19.

The gene calls are TRBV7-6 and TRBJ1-1; possible D gene TRBD1, 5 bases. V was pared by 5 bases and J by 1 base, with 8 bases between. Germline CDR1 SGHVS, CDR2 FNYEAQ. The CDR3 spans 13 residues. Here the CDR3 reads CASSLTANTEAFF. The DNA for the CDR3 is TGTGCCAGCAGCCTGACAGCGAACACTGAAGCTTTCTTT.

This sequence joins TRBV5-1 and TRBJ2-3, with D possibly being TRBD1 (6 bases). CDR3 length: 16 residues. V dropped 5 bases and J dropped 0 bases, with 16 bases sitting between them. Germline V gene lookup returns CDR1 SGHRS and CDR2 YFSETQ. CDR3 loop: CASRQGPRSSTDTQYF. The CDR3 nucleotides are TGCGCCAGCAGACAGGGCCCCAGGTCTAGCACAGATACGCAGTATTTT.

In its sample, this clone was seen once. The chain combines TRBV5-4 with TRBJ2-1, with TRBD1 matching over 10 bases. The CDR3 covers 18 residues. After removal of 3 bases from V and 1 base from J, the junction contained 10 bases not matched to a gene. Germline loops: CDR1 SGHNT, CDR2 YYREEE (reference sequence). CDR3 amino acids: CASSSGQGIGRSYNEQFF. CDR3 bases: TGTGCCAGCAGCTCGGGACAGGGGATAGGTAGGTCCTACAATGAGCAGTTCTTC. The whole variable domain, filled in from reference TRBV5-4 and TRBJ2-1, reads ETGVTQSPTHLIKTRGQQVTLRCSSQSGHNTVSWYQQALGQGPQFIFQYYREEENGRGNFPPRFSGLQFPNYSSELNVNALELDDSALYLCASSSGQGIGRSYNEQFFGPGTRLTVL.

The J gene is TRBJ2-5, the V gene TRBV7-6; tentatively, D is TRBD2 (6 bases). The CDR3 has 15 residues. The germline CDR1 and CDR2 sequences are SGHVS and FNYEAQ. Trimming pared 5 bases from V and 4 bases from J, leaving 17 bases between. CDR3 DNA sequence: TGTGCCAGCAGCCCCCGGGACTCCTCCCGAGAGACCCAGTACTTC. Amino acids: CASSPRDSSRETQYF.

This chain uses TRBV5-1 with TRBJ1-2; TRBD1 might be the D (6 bases). With 4 bases removed from V and 0 bases from J, the gap between germline ends came to 13 bases. The germline CDR1 and CDR2 sequences are SGHRS and YFSETQ. This CDR3 spans 15 amino acids. The CDR3 DNA is TGCGCCAGCAGCGCCGACAGGTCAGCTAACTATGGCTACACCTTC. Encoded protein: CASSADRSANYGYTF. The whole variable domain, remainder taken from reference TRBV5-1 and TRBJ1-2, is KAGVTQTPRYLIKTRGQQVTLSCSPISGHRSVSWYQQTPGQGLQFLFEYFSETQRNKGNFPGRFSGRQFSNSRSEMNVSTLELGDSALYLCASSADRSANYGYTFGSGTRLTVV.

The CDR3 is CASSQLNEQFF. The CDR3 DNA reads as TGTGCCAGCAGCCAGTTAAATGAGCAGTTCTTC. The V call is TRBV3-1 (or the pseudogene TRBV3-2), the J call TRBJ2-1; D is unclear. CDR1 LGHDT and CDR2 YNNKEL come from the germline V gene (reference sequence). The CDR3 length is 11 residues. V lost 3 bases and J 7 bases, leaving 4 bases between the germline ends.

This chain joins TRBV7-7 and TRBJ2-1, with 10 bases aligning to TRBD2. The CDR3 spans 16 residues. V shed 3 bases, J shed 8 bases, and the junction held 10 bases outside the gene matches. The germline V gene has CDR1 SSHAT and CDR2 FNYEAQ (reference sequence). CDR3 nucleotide sequence: TGTGCCAGCAGCTTTATAGCGGGGGGCCCGAGCGATGAGCAGTTCTTC. The encoded protein is CASSFIAGGPSDEQFF. The full variable domain, in which reference TRBV7-7 and TRBJ2-1 provide the parts outside the CDR3, is GAGVSQSPRYKVTKRGQDVTLRCDPISSHATLYWYQQALGQGPEFLTYFNYEAQPDKSGLPSDRFSAERPEGSISTLTIQRTEQRDSAMYRCASSFIAGGPSDEQFFGPGTRLTVL.

The chain joins TRBV6-4 to TRBJ2-3, with 7 bases lining up with TRBD2. In germline, CDR1 is MRHNA, CDR2 SNTAGT. The J segment lost 5 bases and the V segment lost 4 bases, leaving 12 bases of the junction unmatched. The CDR3 is made up of 16 amino acids. The CDR3 bases are TGTGCCAGCAGTGGGGGAGCGGGGCACGGAGTAGATACGCAGTATTTT. It is translated as CASSGGAGHGVDTQYF.

This clone was seen a handful of times. V usage is TRBV29-1 and J usage is TRBJ1-1, with 10 bases fitting TRBD1. This CDR3 contains 14 residues. V was pared by 4 bases and J by 1 base, with 3 bases of the junction left unmatched. From germline, CDR1 is SQVTM and CDR2 ANQGSEA. CDR3 region: CSVGQGAPNTEAFF. DNA of the CDR3: TGCAGCGTTGGACAGGGGGCCCCGAACACTGAAGCTTTCTTT.

The chain recombines TRBV5-1 with TRBJ2-7; the D gene is possibly TRBD2 (7 bases). CDR1 is SGHRS and CDR2 is YFSETQ in the germline V gene. V lost 4 bases and J lost 4, with 21 bases in between. The CDR3 has 16 amino acids. CDR3 protein: CASSPNRRGPDYEQYF. CDR3 coding DNA: TGCGCCAGCAGCCCTAACCGGCGGGGGCCTGATTACGAGCAGTACTTC. Looking up the rest from reference TRBV5-1 and TRBJ2-7 gives the full variable domain: KAGVTQTPRYLIKTRGQQVTLSCSPISGHRSVSWYQQTPGQGLQFLFEYFSETQRNKGNFPGRFSGRQFSNSRSEMNVSTLELGDSALYLCASSPNRRGPDYEQYFGPGTRLTVT.

This chain uses TRBV6-2 or TRBV6-3 with TRBJ1-2, with TRBD1 identical over 8 bases. Looked up from germline, CDR1 is MNHEY and CDR2 is SVGEGT. Germline trimming cut 3 bases from V and 4 bases from J; bases unmatched to any gene: 4. CDR3 length: 14 amino acids. CDR3 region: CASSYPGGGYGYTF. The CDR3 nucleotides are TGTGCCAGCAGTTATCCAGGGGGCGGCTATGGCTACACCTTC.

This sequence joins TRBV3-1 (or the pseudogene TRBV3-2) and TRBJ2-7; 8 bases line up with TRBD2. Germline V gives CDR1 LGHDT, CDR2 YNNKEL (reference sequence). CDR3 length: 16 amino acids. Unmatched junction bases numbered 9, after V lost 4 bases and J lost 1 base. The CDR3, as DNA: TGTGCCAGCAGCCCCCTCACGGGGGGGGCATCCTACGAGCAGTACTTC. Amino acids: CASSPLTGGASYEQYF.

The chain carries TRBV9 and TRBJ2-2; 7 nucleotides line up with TRBD1. Germline V gives CDR1 SGDLS, CDR2 YYNGEE. There are 15 residues in the CDR3. The V segment lost 1 base and the J segment 4 bases; nucleotides outside the gene matches: 4. CDR3 in DNA: TGTGCCAGCAGCGTAAGACAGGGAAGCACCGGGGAGCTGTTTTTT. This codes for CASSVRQGSTGELFF. The whole variable domain, filled in from reference TRBV9 and TRBJ2-2, reads DSGVTQTPKHLITATGQRVTLRCSPRSGDLSVYWYQQSLDQGLQFLIQYYNGEERAKGNILERFSAQQFPDLHSELNLSSLELGDSALYFCASSVRQGSTGELFFGEGSRLTVL.

The rearrangement links TRBV2 to TRBJ2-3, with D perhaps matching TRBD1 (5 bases). This CDR3 is 13 amino acids long. Germline loops: CDR1 SNHLY, CDR2 FYNNEI. Trimming left V 4 bases short and J 2 bases short, with 7 bases between. Here the CDR3 reads CASSGRDTDTQYF. The CDR3, as DNA: TGTGCCAGCAGTGGCAGGGACACAGATACGCAGTATTTT.

This clone was recorded only once. The chain links TRBV27 to TRBJ2-1; D is perhaps TRBD1 (5 bases). V lost 5 bases to trimming and J lost 5 bases, with 13 bases between them. This CDR3 has 14 amino acids. From germline, CDR1 is MNHEY and CDR2 SMNVEV (reference sequence). The CDR3 nucleotides are TGTGCCAGCAGTGATCAGGGTCCACACAATGAGCAGTTCTTC. This translates into CASSDQGPHNEQFF.

The chain employs TRBV9 and TRBJ1-3; TRBD1 might be the D (6 bases). Germline loops: CDR1 SGDLS, CDR2 YYNGEE. CDR3 length: 16 residues. Trimming stripped 4 bases from V and 0 bases from J, with 14 bases between. CDR3 protein: CASSTTGQSSGNTIYF. The CDR3 DNA follows: TGTGCCAGCAGCACTACTGGACAGTCCTCTGGAAACACCATATATTTT.

The J gene is TRBJ2-3, the V gene TRBV12-3 or TRBV12-4, with 8 bases aligning to TRBD1. Unmatched junction bases numbered 2, after V lost 3 bases and J lost 6 bases. The CDR3 is 13 residues long. This CDR3 is CASSLDRADTQYF. The CDR3 nucleotides are TGTGCCAGCAGTTTGGACAGGGCCGATACGCAGTATTTT.

The gene calls are TRBV6-1 and TRBJ2-1; 11 bases match TRBD1. The V gene's germline CDR1 is MNHNS and CDR2 SASEGT. The CDR3 loop spans 15 amino acids. Germline trimming cut 3 bases from V and 10 bases from J; bases unmatched to any gene: 8. In DNA, the CDR3 is TGTGCCAGCAGTGATCAAGGACAGGGGGCCGGCGAGCAGTTCTTC. It encodes CASSDQGQGAGEQFF.

The rearrangement links TRBV2 to TRBJ2-5, with TRBD2 matching over 7 bases. The trim removed 8 bases at V and 4 bases at J, leaving 7 bases unmatched. Looked up from germline, CDR1 is SNHLY and CDR2 is FYNNEI. This CDR3 has 13 amino acids. Here the CDR3 DNA reads TGTGCCAGCCTGGGGCCGGGGGGAGAGACCCAGTACTTC. This encodes CASLGPGGETQYF.

The J gene is TRBJ2-4, the V gene TRBV13; D is unresolved. With 5 bases removed from V and 0 bases from J, the gap between germline ends came to 11 bases. CDR1 is PRHDT and CDR2 is FYEKMQ in the germline V gene (reference sequence). The CDR3 consists of 15 residues. CDR3 amino acids: CASSPSLLAKNIQYF. CDR3 nucleotides: TGTGCCAGCAGCCCCTCGTTACTAGCCAAAAACATTCAGTACTTC.

This clone has a single count. The chain couples TRBV3-1 (or the pseudogene TRBV3-2) to TRBJ1-4, with 7 positions matching TRBD1. The CDR3 is made up of 14 amino acids. The ends lost 4 bases at V and 6 bases at J; junction bases unmatched: 5. CDR1 and CDR2 (germline): LGHDT, YNNKEL (reference sequence). CDR3 amino acids: CASSRRQGDEKLFF. CDR3 DNA sequence: TGTGCCAGCAGCCGCCGACAGGGTGATGAAAAACTGTTTTTT.

The rearrangement uses TRBV18 and TRBJ1-5; a weak D match, TRBD1 (5 bases). The CDR3 runs to 13 residues. Trimming cost V 2 bases and J 12 bases, with 14 bases left between them. CDR1 KGHSH and CDR2 LQKENI come from the germline V gene. The CDR3 coding sequence is TGTGCCAGCTCACCAACCTCAGGGTCCAACCAGCATTTT. This sequence encodes CASSPTSGSNQHF.

The chain combines TRBV9 with TRBJ1-1, with a weak D call TRBD1 (6 bases). V lost 3 bases, J lost 2 bases, and 14 bases lay in between. The CDR3 spans 15 residues. From germline, CDR1 is SGDLS and CDR2 YYNGEE. CDR3 residues: CASSGKDSINTEAFF. The DNA of the CDR3 is TGTGCCAGCAGCGGAAAGGACAGCATTAACACTGAAGCTTTCTTT.

This clone turned up a few times. The J gene is TRBJ2-5, the V gene TRBV18; 11 bases are shared with TRBD1. J lost 5 bases, V lost 6 bases, and 14 bases had no gene match. Germline V CDR1 and CDR2: KGHSH, LQKENI. The CDR3 is made up of 17 amino acids. CDR3 in amino acids: CASSDRGRPRSSETQYF. The CDR3 DNA reads as TGTGCCAGCTCGGACAGGGGGCGCCCCAGGAGTAGTGAGACCCAGTACTTC.

The CDR3 reads CASIPVGAPGQRNTEAFF. The DNA for the CDR3 is TGTGCCAGCATCCCCGTAGGGGCCCCGGGACAGCGGAACACTGAAGCTTTCTTT. The V gene is TRBV6-2 or TRBV6-3, the J gene TRBJ1-1; the match to TRBD1 covers 7 bases. With 7 bases clipped from V and 1 base from J, the junction kept 18 bases outside the gene matches. The CDR3 is 18 residues long. Germline CDR1 reads MNHEY; CDR2 reads SVGEGT.

The V call is TRBV19, the J call TRBJ1-5; D is unresolved. V dropped 6 bases and J dropped 0 bases, with 12 bases sitting between them. This CDR3 has 15 residues. CDR1 and CDR2 from the germline V gene are LNHDA and SQIVND (reference sequence). CDR3: CASRSAVNSNQPQHF. CDR3 coding DNA: TGTGCCAGTAGGTCTGCGGTGAATAGCAATCAGCCCCAGCATTTT.

V gene TRBV24-1 combines with J gene TRBJ2-1; TRBD2 might be the D (6 bases). V was pared by 1 base and J by 0 bases, with 9 bases between. The CDR3 consists of 16 residues. Germline-derived CDR1 and CDR2 are KGHDR and SFDVKD. As DNA, the CDR3 is TGTGCCACCAGTGATTTTCGGGGGAGCTCCTACAATGAGCAGTTCTTC. Translation: CATSDFRGSSYNEQFF.

The genes are TRBV7-9 and TRBJ2-7, with D possibly matching TRBD2 (6 bases). Germline V gives CDR1 SEHNR, CDR2 FQNEAQ (reference sequence). The length of the CDR3 is 16 residues. V lost 5 bases to trimming and J lost 6 bases, with 23 bases between them. The CDR3 loop is CASSHGGWLRPVEQYF. The CDR3 region has the DNA TGTGCCAGCAGCCACGGAGGGTGGCTCAGACCTGTCGAGCAGTACTTC.

This clone has just one count. This rearrangement joins TRBV5-1 to TRBJ1-1, with D unclear. The CDR3 spans 15 residues. In germline, CDR1 is SGHRS, CDR2 YFSETQ. Trimming removed 4 bases from V and 1 base from J, with 14 bases in between. CDR3 loop: CASSRRSGSNTEAFF. The DNA for the CDR3 is TGCGCCAGCAGCCGCCGATCGGGTTCGAACACTGAAGCTTTCTTT.

The CDR3 protein is CASRYPGQYF. The CDR3 DNA is TGTGCCAGCAGATACCCCGGGCAGTACTTC. The chain has TRBV5-8 and TRBJ2-7; D gene unclear. Trimming cost V 5 bases and J 9 bases, with 9 bases left between them. The germline V gene has CDR1 SGHTS and CDR2 YDEGEE. This CDR3 has 10 amino acids.